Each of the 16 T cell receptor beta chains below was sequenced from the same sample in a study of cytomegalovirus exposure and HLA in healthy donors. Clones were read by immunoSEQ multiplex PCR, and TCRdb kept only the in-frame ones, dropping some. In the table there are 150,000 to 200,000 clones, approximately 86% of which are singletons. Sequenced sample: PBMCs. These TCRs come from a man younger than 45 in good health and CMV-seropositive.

The CDR3 loop is CASSPPGQGDYGYTF. CDR3 coding DNA: TGTGCCAGCAGCCCCCCGGGACAGGGGGACTATGGCTACACCTTC. This rearrangement joins TRBV28 to TRBJ1-2, with 11 bases aligning to TRBD1. V was clipped by 6 bases and J by 3 bases; unmatched bases: 6. Per the germline V gene, CDR1 is MDHEN and CDR2 is SYDVKM. The CDR3 consists of 15 residues.

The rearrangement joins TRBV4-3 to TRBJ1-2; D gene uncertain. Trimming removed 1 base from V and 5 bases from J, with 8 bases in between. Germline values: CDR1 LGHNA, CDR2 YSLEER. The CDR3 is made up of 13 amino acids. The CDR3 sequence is CASSQGEGYGYTF. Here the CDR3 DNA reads TGCGCCAGCAGCCAAGGGGAAGGATATGGCTACACCTTC.

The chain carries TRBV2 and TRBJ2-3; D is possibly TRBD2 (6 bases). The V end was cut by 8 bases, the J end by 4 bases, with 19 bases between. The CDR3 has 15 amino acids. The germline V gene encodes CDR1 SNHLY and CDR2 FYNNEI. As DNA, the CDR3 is TGTGCCAGCTCGCGGGATCAGACTAAACCAGATACGCAGTATTTT. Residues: CASSRDQTKPDTQYF.

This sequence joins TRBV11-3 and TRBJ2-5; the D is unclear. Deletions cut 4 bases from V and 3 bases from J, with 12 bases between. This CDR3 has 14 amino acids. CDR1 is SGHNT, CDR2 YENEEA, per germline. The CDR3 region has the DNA TGTGCCAGCAGCTCTCGCGGCTCAAAAGAGACCCAGTACTTC. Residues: CASSSRGSKETQYF. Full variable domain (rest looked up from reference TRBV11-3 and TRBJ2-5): EAGVVQSPRYKIIEKKQPVAFWCNPISGHNTLYWYLQNLGQGPELLIRYENEEAVDDSQLPKDRFSAERLKGVDSTLKIQPAELGDSAVYLCASSSRGSKETQYFGPGTRLLVL.

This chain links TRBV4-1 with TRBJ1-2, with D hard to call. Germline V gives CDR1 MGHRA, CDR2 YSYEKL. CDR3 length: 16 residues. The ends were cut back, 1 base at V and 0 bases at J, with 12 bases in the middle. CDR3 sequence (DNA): TGCGCCAGCAGCCAAGTGACGGGTACCCCTAACTATGGCTACACCTTC. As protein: CASSQVTGTPNYGYTF.

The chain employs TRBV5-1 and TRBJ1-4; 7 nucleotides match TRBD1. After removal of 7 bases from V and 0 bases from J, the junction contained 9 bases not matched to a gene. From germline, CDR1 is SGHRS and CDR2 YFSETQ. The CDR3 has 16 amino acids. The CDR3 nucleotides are TGCGCCAGCGGACGGGACAGCCAAGCAACTAATGAAAAACTGTTTTTT. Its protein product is CASGRDSQATNEKLFF.

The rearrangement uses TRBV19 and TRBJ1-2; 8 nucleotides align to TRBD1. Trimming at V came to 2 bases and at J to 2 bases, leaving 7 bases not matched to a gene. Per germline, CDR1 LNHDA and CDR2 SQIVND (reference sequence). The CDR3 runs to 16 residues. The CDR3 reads CASSITRQGLNYGYTF. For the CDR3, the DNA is TGTGCCAGTAGTATAACGCGACAGGGGTTGAACTATGGCTACACCTTC.

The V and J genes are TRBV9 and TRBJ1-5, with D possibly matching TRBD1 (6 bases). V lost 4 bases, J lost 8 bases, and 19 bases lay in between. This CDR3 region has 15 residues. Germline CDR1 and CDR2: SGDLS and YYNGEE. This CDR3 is CASSMNGQPREPQHF. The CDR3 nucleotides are TGTGCCAGCAGCATGAACGGACAGCCGAGGGAGCCCCAGCATTTT.

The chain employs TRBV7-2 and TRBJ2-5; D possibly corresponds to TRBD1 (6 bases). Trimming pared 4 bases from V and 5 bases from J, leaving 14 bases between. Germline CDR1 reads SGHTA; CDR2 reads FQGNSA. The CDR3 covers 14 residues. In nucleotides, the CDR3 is TGTGCCAGCAGCTCACAGGGTTTCGGGGAGACCCAGTACTTC. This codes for CASSSQGFGETQYF.

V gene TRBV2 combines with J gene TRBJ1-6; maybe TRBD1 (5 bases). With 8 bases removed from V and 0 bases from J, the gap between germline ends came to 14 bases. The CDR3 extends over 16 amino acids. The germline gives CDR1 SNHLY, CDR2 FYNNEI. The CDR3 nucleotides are TGTGCCAGCGGGGCGGATACAAGCTCCTATAATTCACCCCTCCACTTT. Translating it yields CASGADTSSYNSPLHF.

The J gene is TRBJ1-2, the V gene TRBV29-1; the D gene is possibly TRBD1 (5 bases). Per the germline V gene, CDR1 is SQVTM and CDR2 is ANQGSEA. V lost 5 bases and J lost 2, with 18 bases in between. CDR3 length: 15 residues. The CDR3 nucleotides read TGCAGCGTTCACGGAACCGGCAGGGAAAACTATGGCTACACCTTC. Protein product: CSVHGTGRENYGYTF.

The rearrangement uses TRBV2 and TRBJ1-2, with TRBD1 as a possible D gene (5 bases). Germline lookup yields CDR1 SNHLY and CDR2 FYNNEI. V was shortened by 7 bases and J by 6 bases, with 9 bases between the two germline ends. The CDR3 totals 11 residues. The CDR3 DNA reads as TGTGCCAGCAACTCCAGGGATGGCTACACCTTC. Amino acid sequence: CASNSRDGYTF.

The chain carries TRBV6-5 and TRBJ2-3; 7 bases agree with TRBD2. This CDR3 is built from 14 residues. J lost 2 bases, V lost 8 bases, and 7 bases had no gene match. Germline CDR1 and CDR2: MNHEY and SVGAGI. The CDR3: CASGLAAITDTQYF. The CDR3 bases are TGTGCCAGCGGGCTAGCGGCGATCACAGATACGCAGTATTTT.

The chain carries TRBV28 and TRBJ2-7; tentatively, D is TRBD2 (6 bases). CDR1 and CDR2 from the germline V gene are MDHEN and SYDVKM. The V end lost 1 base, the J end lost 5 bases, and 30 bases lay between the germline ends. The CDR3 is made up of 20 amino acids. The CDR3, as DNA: TGTGCCAGCAGTTTATTCAGTTCGGGTAGCGGAGCTCGGGCCCGCAACGAGCAGTACTTC. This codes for CASSLFSSGSGARARNEQYF.

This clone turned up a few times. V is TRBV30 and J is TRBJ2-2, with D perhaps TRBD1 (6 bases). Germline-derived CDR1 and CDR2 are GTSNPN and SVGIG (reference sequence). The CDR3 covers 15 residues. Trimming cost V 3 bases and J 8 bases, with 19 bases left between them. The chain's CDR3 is CAWSAQGSYPGELFF. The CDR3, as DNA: TGTGCCTGGAGCGCACAGGGTAGTTACCCAGGGGAGCTGTTTTTT.

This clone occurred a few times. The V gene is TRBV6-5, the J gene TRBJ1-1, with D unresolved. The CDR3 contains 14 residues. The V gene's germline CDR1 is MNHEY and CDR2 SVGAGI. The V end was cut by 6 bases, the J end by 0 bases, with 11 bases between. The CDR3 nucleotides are TGTGCCAGCAGACGGGTTGCTCTGAACACTGAAGCTTTCTTT. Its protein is CASRRVALNTEAFF.